This TCR beta chain emerged from a study of PD-1 blockade in mismatch repair-deficient tumors. Study in general: Patients had eleven to twelve mismatch repair-deficient cancer types and were previously treated and progressing.

Assay: immunoSEQ multiplex PCR; the TCRdb copy retains only in-frame clones and omits some. The sample records tens of thousands of clones, approximately 84% being singletons. With 4 bases removed from V and 2 bases from J, the gap between germline ends came to 13 bases. Germline CDR1 is SGHRS and CDR2 is YFSETQ. There are 14 residues in the CDR3. Mismatch repair deficiency was confirmed in all patients, by PCR or immunohistochemistry. The TCR-sequenced patients were a few responders to pembrolizumab. Sequenced here: peripheral blood, sampled 12 weeks after starting pembrolizumab. This sequence was found in an adult with mismatch repair-deficient cancer. J is TRBJ2-7 and V is TRBV5-1; D might be TRBD1 (5 bases). CDR3 sequence (DNA): TGCGCCAGCAGCGTACAGGAGCGCCCCTACGAGCAGTACTTC. Residues: CASSVQERPYEQYF.